This TCR beta chain was recovered during a study of regulatory T cells in long-lasting Graves disease. V gave up 4 bases and J gave up 2 bases; unmatched junction bases: 8. The CDR3 is 17 residues long. Relying on iRepertoire HTBI primers and Arm-PCR of CDR3 regions, the team built TCR beta libraries. TCRdb redid the calling of the multiplex PCR reads with MiXCR, one entry per CDR3 protein. The sample lists around 510,000 distinct CDR3 sequences, 20% to 25% occurring once. Regarding time point: persistent/refractory GD, antithyroid drugs over 5 years with positive TRAb. The TCR library used RNA extracted from PBMCs.

Sequencing used peripheral blood mononuclear cells (PBMCs), obtained when the disease was refractory, from a patient treated with antithyroid drugs. The source is a female donor with Graves disease. The rearrangement joins TRBV12-3 or TRBV12-4 to TRBJ2-7, with 13 bases lining up with TRBD2. The CDR3 loop reads CASSSRTSGSDPYEQYF. For the CDR3, the DNA is TGTGCCAGCAGTTCTAGGACTAGCGGGAGTGATCCCTACGAGCAGTACTTC.